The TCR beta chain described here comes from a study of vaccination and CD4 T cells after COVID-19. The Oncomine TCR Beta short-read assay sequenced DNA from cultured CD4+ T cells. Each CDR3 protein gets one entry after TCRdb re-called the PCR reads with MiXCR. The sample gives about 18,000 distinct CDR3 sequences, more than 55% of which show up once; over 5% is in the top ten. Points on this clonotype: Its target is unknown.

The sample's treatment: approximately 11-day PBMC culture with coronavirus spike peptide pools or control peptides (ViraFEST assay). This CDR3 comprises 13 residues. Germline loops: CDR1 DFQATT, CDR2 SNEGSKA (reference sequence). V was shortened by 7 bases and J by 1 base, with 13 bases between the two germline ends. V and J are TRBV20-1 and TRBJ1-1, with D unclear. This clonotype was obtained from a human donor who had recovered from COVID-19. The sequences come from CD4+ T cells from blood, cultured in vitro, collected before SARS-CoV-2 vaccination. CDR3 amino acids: CSGRNPANTEAFF. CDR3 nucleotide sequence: TGCAGTGGCAGGAATCCGGCGAACACTGAAGCTTTCTTT.